These T cell receptor beta chains were read from a single sample in a study of PD-1 blockade in classical Hodgkin lymphoma. Sequencing used immunoSEQ multiplex PCR; TCRdb keeps in-frame clones, though not all of them. Of approximately 110,000 clones listed, roughly 87% were seen once; the top ten hold around 19%. The source was peripheral blood mononuclear cells (PBMCs), collected before the fourth cycle of nivolumab. The receptors shown here come from a human donor with classical Hodgkin lymphoma. CDR3s include the opening cysteine and the closing phenylalanine or tryptophan. A D gene is named only where the DNA matches it firmly. Only some rows state a clone size, as once, few, many or a class for expanded clones.

CDR3aa: CASNPYEQYF
CDR3nt: TGTGCCAGCAACCCCTACGAGCAGTACTTC
j_gene: TRBJ2-7
abundance: once
v_gene: TRBV2
d_gene: .

CDR3aa: CASSEWQGVDYGYTF
CDR3nt: TGCGCCAGCAGTGAATGGCAGGGAGTAGACTATGGCTACACCTTC
j_gene: TRBJ1-2
abundance: .
v_gene: TRBV23-1
d_gene: .

CDR3aa: CASSQEAGRNYEQYF
CDR3nt: TGCGCCAGCAGCCAAGAGGCAGGGCGAAACTACGAGCAGTACTTC
j_gene: TRBJ2-7
abundance: .
v_gene: TRBV4-1
d_gene: .

CDR3aa: CASSLGSSGSRTDTQYF
CDR3nt: TGTGCCAGCAGCTTGGGAAGTAGCGGGAGCCGCACAGATACGCAGTATTTT
j_gene: TRBJ2-3
abundance: many
v_gene: TRBV7-9
d_gene: TRBD2

CDR3aa: CASNTDRGSYNEQFF
CDR3nt: TGTGCCAGCAATACAGACAGGGGCTCCTACAATGAGCAGTTCTTC
j_gene: TRBJ2-1
abundance: .
v_gene: TRBV28
d_gene: TRBD1

CDR3aa: CASSHRTGRAFF
CDR3nt: TGTGCCAGCAGCCATCGGACAGGGCGGGCTTTCTTT
j_gene: TRBJ1-1
abundance: .
v_gene: TRBV7-6
d_gene: TRBD1

CDR3aa: CASSALGRPNEQFF
CDR3nt: TGTGCCAGCAGTGCGTTGGGTCGCCCCAATGAGCAGTTCTTC
j_gene: TRBJ2-1
abundance: .
v_gene: TRBV6-1
d_gene: .

CDR3aa: CASSEEWANTGELFF
CDR3nt: TGCGCCAGCAGTGAGGAGTGGGCGAACACCGGGGAGCTGTTTTTT
j_gene: TRBJ2-2
abundance: .
v_gene: TRBV10-1
d_gene: .

CDR3aa: CASSRESGTYEQYF
CDR3nt: TGTGCCAGCAGCCGTGAATCGGGGACCTACGAGCAGTACTTC
j_gene: TRBJ2-7
abundance: .
v_gene: TRBV7-9
d_gene: .

CDR3aa: CASSFGGMGSEQYF
CDR3nt: TGTGCCAGCAGCTTTGGGGGAATGGGGAGCGAGCAGTACTTC
j_gene: TRBJ2-7
abundance: .
v_gene: TRBV5-4
d_gene: .

CDR3aa: CASSQDRYRTGGRRTEAFF
CDR3nt: TGTGCCAGCAGCCAAGATCGGTACAGGACAGGGGGCCGGAGAACTGAAGCTTTCTTT
j_gene: TRBJ1-1
abundance: few
v_gene: TRBV4-2
d_gene: TRBD1

CDR3aa: CASSPTTGETQYF
CDR3nt: TGTGCCAGCTCACCCACCACTGGAGAGACCCAGTACTTC
j_gene: TRBJ2-5
abundance: .
v_gene: TRBV18
d_gene: .

CDR3aa: CASSPDEREGLAETQYF
CDR3nt: TGTGCCAGCAGCCCCGACGAGCGGGAGGGCCTAGCAGAGACCCAGTACTTC
j_gene: TRBJ2-5
abundance: few
v_gene: TRBV13
d_gene: TRBD2

CDR3aa: CASSGDRGNTEAFF
CDR3nt: TGTGCCAGCAGTGGGGACAGGGGGAACACTGAAGCTTTCTTT
j_gene: TRBJ1-1
abundance: .
v_gene: TRBV6-5
d_gene: TRBD1

CDR3aa: CASNLGGSSYEQYF
CDR3nt: TGTGCCAGCAACCTTGGCGGGAGTTCTTACGAGCAGTACTTC
j_gene: TRBJ2-7
abundance: .
v_gene: TRBV6-6
d_gene: TRBD2

CDR3aa: CASSVTAGAYNEQFF
CDR3nt: TGTGCCAGCAGCGTTACAGCGGGAGCCTACAATGAGCAGTTCTTC
j_gene: TRBJ2-1
abundance: once
v_gene: TRBV9
d_gene: TRBD2

CDR3aa: CASSLGGSPYEQYF
CDR3nt: TGTGCCAGCAGCTTAGGTGGCTCTCCCTACGAGCAGTACTTC
j_gene: TRBJ2-7
abundance: .
v_gene: TRBV7-2
d_gene: .

CDR3aa: CASSQLFPWAGGKYNEQFF
CDR3nt: TGTGCCAGCAGCCAACTCTTCCCCTGGGCGGGAGGAAAATACAATGAGCAGTTCTTC
j_gene: TRBJ2-1
abundance: .
v_gene: TRBV14
d_gene: TRBD2

CDR3aa: CASSLGTSGRRSYEQYF
CDR3nt: TGTGCCAGCAGCTTAGGGACTAGCGGGAGAAGGAGCTACGAGCAGTACTTC
j_gene: TRBJ2-7
abundance: once
v_gene: TRBV7-2
d_gene: TRBD2

CDR3aa: CASSVGGPRDQPQHF
CDR3nt: TGTGCCAGCAGTGTAGGCGGGCCCCGCGATCAGCCCCAGCATTTT
j_gene: TRBJ1-5
abundance: .
v_gene: TRBV6-1
d_gene: .

CDR3aa: CATGTGYSNQPQHF
CDR3nt: TGTGCCACCGGGACAGGCTATAGCAATCAGCCCCAGCATTTT
j_gene: TRBJ1-5
abundance: .
v_gene: TRBV10-3
d_gene: TRBD1

CDR3aa: CASSYHVGTVNEKLFF
CDR3nt: TGTGCCAGCAGCTACCATGTCGGGACAGTTAATGAAAAACTGTTTTTT
j_gene: TRBJ1-4
abundance: .
v_gene: TRBV11-2
d_gene: TRBD1

CDR3aa: CASSDGTNGGYGYTF
CDR3nt: TGTGCCAGTAGTGATGGGACAAATGGGGGTTATGGCTACACCTTC
j_gene: TRBJ1-2
abundance: .
v_gene: TRBV19
d_gene: .

CDR3aa: CSVEDVGIPYGYTF
CDR3nt: TGCAGCGTTGAAGACGTAGGGATTCCCTATGGCTACACCTTC
j_gene: TRBJ1-2
abundance: .
v_gene: TRBV29-1
d_gene: .

CDR3aa: CASKGASRPGELFF
CDR3nt: TGCGCCAGCAAAGGGGCCAGCCGTCCCGGGGAGCTGTTTTTT
j_gene: TRBJ2-2
abundance: .
v_gene: TRBV10-1
d_gene: .

CDR3aa: CASSGKKIASAYEQYF
CDR3nt: TGTGCCAGCAGCGGGAAGAAGATAGCGTCCGCCTACGAGCAGTACTTC
j_gene: TRBJ2-7
abundance: few
v_gene: TRBV28
d_gene: .

CDR3aa: CASSLAEGTQYF
CDR3nt: TGTGCCAGCAGCTTGGCGGAGGGGACCCAGTACTTC
j_gene: TRBJ2-5
abundance: .
v_gene: TRBV5-4
d_gene: .

CDR3aa: CASSTGLTYEQYF
CDR3nt: TGTGCCAGTAGTACGGGCTTGACCTACGAGCAGTACTTC
j_gene: TRBJ2-7
abundance: .
v_gene: TRBV19
d_gene: .

CDR3aa: CASSSRDRDKLFF
CDR3nt: TGTGCCAGCAGCTCCCGGGACAGGGATAAACTGTTTTTT
j_gene: TRBJ1-4
abundance: .
v_gene: TRBV5-4
d_gene: TRBD1

CDR3aa: CASSMGQAGNYGYTF
CDR3nt: TGTGCCAGTAGTATGGGGCAGGCGGGTAACTATGGCTACACCTTC
j_gene: TRBJ1-2
abundance: .
v_gene: TRBV19
d_gene: .

CDR3aa: CASSLAQGLYGYTF
CDR3nt: TGTGCCAGCAGCTTAGCACAGGGCCTCTATGGCTACACCTTC
j_gene: TRBJ1-2
abundance: .
v_gene: TRBV7-9
d_gene: .

CDR3aa: CASSGPLETQYF
CDR3nt: TGTGCCAGCAGTGGGCCTCTAGAGACCCAGTACTTC
j_gene: TRBJ2-5
abundance: .
v_gene: TRBV25-1
d_gene: .

CDR3aa: CASSPGIRVPEKLFF
CDR3nt: TGTGCCAGCTCACCGGGTATTAGGGTCCCCGAAAAACTGTTTTTT
j_gene: TRBJ1-4
abundance: once
v_gene: TRBV18
d_gene: .

CDR3aa: CASSQDIPQTTYYNEQFF
CDR3nt: TGCGCCAGCAGCCAAGATATTCCTCAGACTACATACTACAATGAGCAGTTCTTC
j_gene: TRBJ2-1
abundance: .
v_gene: TRBV4-1
d_gene: .

CDR3aa: CASSASGTGSTEAFF
CDR3nt: TGTGCCAGCAGCGCATCCGGGACAGGGAGCACTGAAGCTTTCTTT
j_gene: TRBJ1-1
abundance: .
v_gene: TRBV11-1
d_gene: TRBD1

CDR3aa: CAIKAGASSYEQYF
CDR3nt: TGTGCCATCAAGGCAGGTGCCAGCTCCTACGAGCAGTACTTC
j_gene: TRBJ2-7
abundance: few
v_gene: TRBV10-3
d_gene: .

CDR3aa: CASSMLQGAGNEQFF
CDR3nt: TGTGCCAGTAGTATGCTCCAGGGGGCGGGGAATGAGCAGTTCTTC
j_gene: TRBJ2-1
abundance: .
v_gene: TRBV19
d_gene: TRBD1

CDR3aa: CASSQITGGPKETQYF
CDR3nt: TGCGCCAGCAGCCAAATAACCGGAGGACCGAAAGAGACCCAGTACTTC
j_gene: TRBJ2-5
abundance: once
v_gene: TRBV4-1
d_gene: .

CDR3aa: CASSQGMNTEAFF
CDR3nt: TGTGCCAGCAGCCAAGGTATGAACACTGAAGCTTTCTTT
j_gene: TRBJ1-1
abundance: .
v_gene: TRBV4-2
d_gene: .

CDR3aa: CASSFPGTGAKNIQYF
CDR3nt: TGTGCCAGCAGCTTCCCCGGGACAGGGGCCAAAAACATTCAGTACTTC
j_gene: TRBJ2-4
abundance: .
v_gene: TRBV7-2
d_gene: TRBD1

CDR3aa: CASSSGLTYNEQFF
CDR3nt: TGTGCCAGCAGTTCGGGACTGACATACAATGAGCAGTTCTTC
j_gene: TRBJ2-1
abundance: .
v_gene: TRBV6-6
d_gene: .

CDR3aa: CASSSGGANTEAFF
CDR3nt: TGTGCCAGCAGCTCTGGGGGGGCGAACACTGAAGCTTTCTTT
j_gene: TRBJ1-1
abundance: once
v_gene: TRBV5-4
d_gene: .

CDR3aa: CAISEGGGGGRELFF
CDR3nt: TGTGCCATCAGTGAAGGGGGGGGCGGAGGCCGGGAGCTGTTTTTT
j_gene: TRBJ2-2
abundance: .
v_gene: TRBV10-3
d_gene: .

CDR3aa: CAWSAYYEQYF
CDR3nt: TGTGCCTGGAGTGCGTACTACGAGCAGTACTTC
j_gene: TRBJ2-7
abundance: .
v_gene: TRBV30
d_gene: .

CDR3aa: CAAQSLPNTEAFF
CDR3nt: TGTGCCGCCCAGTCACTTCCGAACACTGAAGCTTTCTTT
j_gene: TRBJ1-1
abundance: .
v_gene: TRBV19
d_gene: .

CDR3aa: CASSVAVGDEQFF
CDR3nt: TGTGCCAGCAGCGTAGCCGTGGGAGATGAGCAGTTCTTC
j_gene: TRBJ2-1
abundance: .
v_gene: TRBV9
d_gene: .

CDR3aa: CASRPMRIIQLPRQQFF
CDR3nt: TGTGCCAGTAGACCCATGCGAATTATCCAACTCCCGCGACAGCAGTTCTTC
j_gene: TRBJ2-1
abundance: .
v_gene: TRBV19
d_gene: .

CDR3aa: CASSQSSSYNEQFF
CDR3nt: TGTGCCAGCAGCCAAAGTAGCTCCTACAATGAGCAGTTCTTC
j_gene: TRBJ2-1
abundance: .
v_gene: TRBV14
d_gene: .

CDR3aa: CASSQNSRRGTGELFF
CDR3nt: TGTGCTAGCAGCCAAAACTCGAGGAGAGGGACCGGGGAGCTGTTTTTT
j_gene: TRBJ2-2
abundance: .
v_gene: TRBV7-7
d_gene: .

CDR3aa: CASRRGTMEPQHF
CDR3nt: TGTGCCAGCAGACGTGGGACAATGGAGCCCCAGCATTTT
j_gene: TRBJ1-5
abundance: once
v_gene: TRBV27
d_gene: .

CDR3aa: CASSLASELQYF
CDR3nt: TGTGCCAGCAGCTTAGCATCGGAACTCCAGTATTTT
j_gene: TRBJ2-3
abundance: once
v_gene: TRBV7-9
d_gene: .

CDR3aa: CASSDRRGNIQYF
CDR3nt: TGTGCCAGCAGTGACCGGCGAGGAAACATTCAGTACTTC
j_gene: TRBJ2-4
abundance: .
v_gene: TRBV25-1
d_gene: .

CDR3aa: CAISSAGVSYEQYF
CDR3nt: TGTGCCATCAGTTCCGCCGGAGTCTCCTACGAGCAGTACTTC
j_gene: TRBJ2-7
abundance: .
v_gene: TRBV10-3
d_gene: .

CDR3aa: CASSADRLMNTEAFF
CDR3nt: TGTGCCAGCAGCGCCGACAGGCTCATGAACACTGAAGCTTTCTTT
j_gene: TRBJ1-1
abundance: once
v_gene: TRBV7-9
d_gene: .

CDR3aa: CAWSVAGGADTQYF
CDR3nt: TGTGCCTGGAGTGTAGCGGGGGGGGCAGATACGCAGTATTTT
j_gene: TRBJ2-3
abundance: .
v_gene: TRBV30
d_gene: TRBD2

CDR3aa: CASSQGQGEGYEQYF
CDR3nt: TGTGCCAGCAGCCAAGGACAGGGGGAAGGGTACGAGCAGTACTTC
j_gene: TRBJ2-7
abundance: .
v_gene: TRBV7-7
d_gene: TRBD1

CDR3aa: CASSPGTGDVGYTF
CDR3nt: TGTGCCAGCTCACCAGGGACAGGGGACGTCGGCTACACCTTC
j_gene: TRBJ1-2
abundance: .
v_gene: TRBV18
d_gene: TRBD1